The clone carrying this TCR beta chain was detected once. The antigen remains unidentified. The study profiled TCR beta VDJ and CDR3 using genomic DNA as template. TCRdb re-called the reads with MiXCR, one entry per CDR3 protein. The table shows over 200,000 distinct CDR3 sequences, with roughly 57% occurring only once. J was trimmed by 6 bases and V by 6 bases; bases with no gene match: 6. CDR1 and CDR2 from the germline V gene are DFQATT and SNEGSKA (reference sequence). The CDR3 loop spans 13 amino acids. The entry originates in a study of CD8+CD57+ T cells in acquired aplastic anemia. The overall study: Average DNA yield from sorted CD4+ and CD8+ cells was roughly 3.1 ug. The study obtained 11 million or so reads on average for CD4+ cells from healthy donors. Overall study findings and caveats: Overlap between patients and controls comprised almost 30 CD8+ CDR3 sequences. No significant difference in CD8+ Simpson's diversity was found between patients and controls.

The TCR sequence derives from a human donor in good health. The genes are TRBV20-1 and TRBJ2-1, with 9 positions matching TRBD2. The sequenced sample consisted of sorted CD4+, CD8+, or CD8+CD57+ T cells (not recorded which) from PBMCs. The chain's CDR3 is CSAPGLASNEQFF. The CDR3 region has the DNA TGCAGTGCCCCCGGACTAGCGTCCAATGAGCAGTTCTTC.